This is a list of T cell receptor beta chains from one sample in a study of cytomegalovirus exposure and HLA in healthy donors. Method: immunoSEQ multiplex PCR; TCRdb's copy keeps in-frame clones and lacks some. The sample holds 150,000 to 200,000 clones; about four fifths are singletons and the top ten take around 0.99%. The sequencing sample was made of PBMCs. Receptor source: a woman between 40 and 50 years old in good health and CMV-seronegative. CDR3s include the opening cysteine and the closing phenylalanine or tryptophan.

V,CDR3
TRBV11-3,CASSFMGQSYEQYF
TRBV5-6,CASSPFPGNQETQYF
TRBV19,CASSIAGSGAYNEQFF
TRBV7-9,CASSFTSVGDEQFF
TRBV19,CASSSGGRSTDTQYF
TRBV6-1,CAGGAGDRSYNEQFF
TRBV11-2,CASTFASSYEQYF
TRBV5-1,CASSGTGQNEKLFF
TRBV5-1,CASSLGGEGRRETQYF
TRBV6-5,CASRGQGSPPLHF
TRBV5-1,CASSPRSREPYNEQFF
TRBV6-5,CASRWDRERNEQFF
TRBV19,CASSIDLGGTEAFF
TRBV27,CASSSREADEQFF
TRBV7-9,CASSLGGSTNEQFF
TRBV6-1,CASNGERGITDTQYF
TRBV14,CASSSVRSQETQYF
TRBV6-4,CASSDGGDYSTDTQYF
TRBV21-1,CASSPRGGRYEQYF
TRBV15,CATSRDSFGSNF
TRBV30,CAWSRDSEAFF
TRBV7-2,CASSPTGASSTGELFF
TRBV5-4,CASSASLSGTYNEQFF
TRBV10-1,CASSESRTGTSATSSYNEQFF